These 24 T cell receptor beta chains share one sample of origin, sequenced in a study of T cells in Graves' hyperthyroidism and ophthalmopathy. RNA transcripts were the template for amplifying TCR beta CDR3 regions. Initially, a first-round RT-PCR of the TCR CDR3 employed the HTBI primer set. From the multiplex PCR reads, TCRdb called clonotypes with MiXCR, one entry per CDR3 protein. The sample gives hundreds of thousands of distinct CDR3 sequences, roughly 14% of which show up once; 3.5% to 4.5% is in the top ten. Sample: blood. All receptors come from a woman aged 40 to 50 with Graves' ophthalmopathy.

The chain joins TRBV7-2 to TRBJ2-5, with D tentatively TRBD2 (5 bases). This CDR3 is 11 amino acids long. CDR1 is SGHTA and CDR2 is FQGNSA in the germline V gene. Between the trimmed V and J ends, which lost 0 bases and 9 bases, there was a span of 5 bases. The DNA of the CDR3 is TGTGCCAGCAGCTTAGCGGGAGCCCAGTACTTC. Translation: CASSLAGAQYF.

This clonotype was recorded at least ten times. The J gene is TRBJ1-5, the V gene TRBV20-1; 10 nucleotides match TRBD1. This CDR3 comprises 12 residues. Germline values: CDR1 DFQATT, CDR2 SNEGSKA (reference sequence). Written as DNA, the CDR3 is TGCAGCGGCGGGACAGGGGAACAGCCCCAGCATTTT. Its protein product is CSGGTGEQPQHF.

The gene calls are TRBV7-8 and TRBJ1-1; TRBD1 matches at 7 bases. Trimming took 5 bases from V and 8 from J; bases not matched to a gene: 5. This CDR3 spans 12 amino acids. Germline V gene data show CDR1 as SGHVS and CDR2 as FQNEAQ. CDR3 in amino acids: CASSAGGKEAFF. Written as DNA, the CDR3 is TGTGCCAGCAGCGCAGGGGGGAAAGAAGCTTTCTTT.

In this sample, this clonotype turned up many times. The CDR3 region is CASSYSLGQGNYGYTF. CDR3 DNA sequence: TGTGCCAGCAGTTACTCCCTTGGACAGGGGAACTATGGCTACACCTTC. The chain recombines TRBV6-5 with TRBJ1-2; 9 nucleotides match TRBD1. J lost 2 bases, V lost 0 bases, and 4 bases had no gene match. Germline assignment: CDR1 MNHEY and CDR2 SVGAGI. The CDR3 consists of 16 residues.

This clonotype was seen repeatedly, ten times or more. The chain is built from TRBV4-3 and TRBJ1-1; a weak D match, TRBD1 (5 bases). The V gene lost 1 base and the J gene lost 1 base, with 7 bases spanning the gap. This CDR3 comprises 14 residues. Looked up from germline, CDR1 is LGHNA and CDR2 is YSLEER. CDR3 sequence reads: CASSQVGANTEAFF. Written as DNA, the CDR3 is TGCGCCAGCAGCCAAGTTGGGGCGAACACTGAAGCTTTCTTT.

This clonotype came up a few times. The V and J genes are TRBV27 and TRBJ1-2, with TRBD1 as a possible D gene (6 bases). Trimming shortened V by 6 bases and J by 4 bases, and 15 bases separated the two germline ends. Germline V gene lookup returns CDR1 MNHEY and CDR2 SMNVEV (reference sequence). CDR3 length: 14 amino acids. CDR3 sequence reads: CASSLAGAAYGYTF. The CDR3 DNA sequence: TGTGCCAGCAGCCTAGCGGGGGCAGCCTATGGCTACACCTTC.

This clonotype was picked up many times. V is TRBV25-1 and J is TRBJ2-7, with 14 bases matching TRBD2. The CDR3 spans 18 residues. Trimming took 2 bases from V and 2 from J; bases not matched to a gene: 8. CDR1 MGHDK and CDR2 SYGVNS come from the germline V gene. CDR3: CASSEPGTSGSPTYEQYF. The DNA of the CDR3 is TGTGCCAGCAGTGAACCCGGGACTAGCGGGAGCCCGACCTACGAGCAGTACTTC.

There are many counts of this clonotype. The gene calls are TRBV11-2 and TRBJ2-7, with TRBD2 matching 11 bases. V trimming: 4 bases; J trimming: 4 bases; junction bases outside the gene matches: 9. There are 16 residues in the CDR3. CDR1 and CDR2 from the germline V gene are SGHAT and FQNNGV. CDR3: CASSSQTSGMGYEQYF. The CDR3 region has the DNA TGTGCCAGCAGCTCCCAGACTAGCGGGATGGGGTACGAGCAGTACTTC.

The CDR3 spells CASSLPGTSWEQYF. CDR3 nucleotides: TGTGCCAGCTCACTACCCGGGACAAGTTGGGAGCAGTACTTC. The rearrangement joins TRBV18 to TRBJ2-7; D perhaps matches TRBD1 (6 bases). There are 14 residues in the CDR3. V was cut by 4 bases and J by 7 bases, with 17 bases left in between. Germline CDR1 and CDR2: KGHSH and LQKENI.

This clonotype occurred many times. This chain uses TRBV6-5 with TRBJ1-4, with 8 bases that match TRBD1. Germline CDR1 is MNHEY and CDR2 is SVGAGI. CDR3 length: 15 amino acids. V lost 2 bases and J lost 6; bases outside the gene matches: 5. The CDR3 region has the DNA TGTGCCAGCAGTTACACGCAGGGGGCATATGAAAAACTGTTTTTT. Its protein product is CASSYTQGAYEKLFF.

This clonotype has a count of ten or more. The J gene is TRBJ1-1, the V gene TRBV15; no clear D. This CDR3 region has 14 residues. Germline assignment: CDR1 LNHNV and CDR2 YYDKDF (reference sequence). V lost 0 bases and J lost 5, with 10 bases in between. Here the CDR3 reads CATSREGWETEAFF. CDR3 coding DNA: TGTGCCACCAGCAGAGAGGGGTGGGAGACTGAAGCTTTCTTT.

The chain combines TRBV12-5 with TRBJ1-3, with D unresolved. This CDR3 spans 14 amino acids. The germline CDR1 and CDR2 sequences are LGHNT and FRNRAP. Trimming cost V 1 base and J 4 bases, with 8 bases left between them. The CDR3 sequence is CASGLGGIGNTIYF. CDR3 nucleotides: TGTGCTAGTGGTTTGGGTGGAATCGGAAACACCATATATTTT.

This clonotype appeared many times. The chain joins TRBV12-5 to TRBJ2-5; D call uncertain. The CDR3 contains 12 residues. Germline V CDR1 and CDR2: LGHNT, FRNRAP. Trimming removed 0 bases from V and 4 bases from J, with 3 bases in between. The chain's CDR3 is CASGLVGETQYF. CDR3 nucleotides: TGTGCTAGTGGTTTGGTGGGAGAGACCCAGTACTTC. The full variable domain, rest sourced from reference TRBV12-5 and TRBJ2-5, is DARVTQTPRHKVTEMGQEVTMRCQPILGHNTVFWYRQTMMQGLELLAYFRNRAPLDDSGMPKDRFSAEMPDATLATLKIQPSEPRDSAVYFCASGLVGETQYFGPGTRLLVL.

This clonotype came up many times. The J gene is TRBJ2-5, the V gene TRBV6-1, with TRBD2 identical over 8 bases. This CDR3 has 16 residues. V shed 10 bases, J shed 5 bases, and the junction held 18 bases outside the gene matches. The germline V gene encodes CDR1 MNHNS and CDR2 SASEGT. CDR3 residues: CATYTGGNRLLETQYF. The CDR3 DNA follows: TGTGCCACCTACACGGGAGGGAATCGGTTGTTGGAGACCCAGTACTTC.

This clonotype was counted ten times or more. This chain links TRBV7-2 with TRBJ2-7, with unresolved D. Germline V gene sequence: CDR1 SGHTA, CDR2 FQGNSA. V lost 6 bases to trimming and J lost 2 bases, with 17 bases between them. The CDR3 consists of 15 residues. Here the CDR3 reads CASSPASGVTYEQYF. The DNA of the CDR3 is TGTGCCAGCAGTCCGGCGAGTGGAGTTACCTACGAGCAGTACTTC.

This clonotype came up many times. The CDR3: CASSSGPSESTQYF. In nucleotides, the CDR3 is TGTGCCAGCAGCTCGGGACCGTCCGAGTCGACCCAGTACTTC. The chain uses TRBV7-2 and TRBJ2-5, with D perhaps TRBD1 or TRBD2 (5 bases each). The germline V and J ends were trimmed by 4 bases and 7 bases, with 16 bases remaining between them. The CDR3 loop spans 14 amino acids. Germline lookup yields CDR1 SGHTA and CDR2 FQGNSA.

This chain uses TRBV20-1 with TRBJ2-5; tentative D call: TRBD2 (5 bases). Trimming took off 6 bases at V and 5 bases at J, with 16 bases between the two ends. The germline V gene has CDR1 DFQATT and CDR2 SNEGSKA (reference sequence). The CDR3 runs 13 residues. DNA of the CDR3: TGCAGTGCCCTAGACCTCACGGGGGAGACCCAGTACTTC. As protein: CSALDLTGETQYF.

This clonotype was counted many times. J is TRBJ1-1 and V is TRBV12-3 or TRBV12-4, with a weak D call TRBD1 (6 bases). V was clipped by 7 bases and J by 5 bases, with 20 bases between them. The CDR3 sequence is 15 residues long. The CDR3 sequence: CASTRAGGGQTEAFF. The CDR3 DNA is TGTGCCAGCACTCGAGCGGGCGGGGGGCAAACTGAAGCTTTCTTT.

This clonotype was counted many times. This sequence joins TRBV28 and TRBJ2-5; a possible D gene is TRBD2 (6 bases). CDR3 length: 17 residues. Germline V CDR1 and CDR2: MDHEN, SYDVKM. The V end lost 5 bases, the J end lost 5 bases, and 24 bases lay between the germline ends. The CDR3 nucleotides read TGTGCCAGCAGTAGCCCCTTGGCGGGCCCTGCGGGGGAGACCCAGTACTTC. This encodes CASSSPLAGPAGETQYF.

This clonotype was picked up many times. The rearrangement uses TRBV24-1 and TRBJ1-2, with D perhaps TRBD1 (6 bases). The CDR3 spans 13 residues. Germline V gene sequence: CDR1 KGHDR, CDR2 SFDVKD. V lost 2 bases to trimming and J lost 8 bases, with 11 bases between them. The CDR3 loop is CATSDYNREGYTF. The CDR3 region has the DNA TGTGCCACCAGTGATTATAACAGGGAAGGCTACACCTTC.

This chain connects TRBV6-1 to TRBJ2-7, with a tentative D call TRBD1 (6 bases). Trimming pared 5 bases from V and 2 bases from J, leaving 16 bases between. CDR3 length: 15 residues. Germline lookup yields CDR1 MNHNS and CDR2 SASEGT. The CDR3 sequence is CASSTGTNLAYEQYF. Written as DNA, the CDR3 is TGTGCCAGCAGTACCGGGACAAACCTCGCCTACGAGCAGTACTTC.

This clonotype was observed at least ten times. The genes are TRBV2 and TRBJ2-7; the match to TRBD2 covers 15 bases. Losses at the gene ends were 3 bases for V and 11 bases for J; bases not matched to a gene: 8. Germline-derived CDR1 and CDR2 are SNHLY and FYNNEI. The CDR3 consists of 15 residues. As DNA, the CDR3 is TGTGCCAGCAGTGAGGGTATGGGACTAGCGGGAGGAGAGTACTTC. Translated: CASSEGMGLAGGEYF.

The chain joins TRBV10-3 to TRBJ2-7; TRBD1 might be the D (8 bases). Trimming stripped 6 bases from V and 3 bases from J, with 15 bases between. The CDR3 totals 14 residues. Germline-derived CDR1 and CDR2 are ENHRY and SYGVKD. In DNA form, the CDR3 reads TGTGCCATCAGGGACAGGGAGGGGAACTACGAGCAGTACTTC. The encoded protein is CAIRDREGNYEQYF.

This clonotype was seen a few times. The CDR3 region is CASSQDEPNYGYTF. The CDR3 bases are TGTGCCAGCAGTCAAGACGAACCTAACTATGGCTACACCTTC. The chain recombines TRBV11-2 with TRBJ1-2, with unresolved D. V lost 6 bases and J lost 0, with 11 bases in between. The germline gives CDR1 SGHAT, CDR2 FQNNGV. The length of the CDR3 is 14 residues.